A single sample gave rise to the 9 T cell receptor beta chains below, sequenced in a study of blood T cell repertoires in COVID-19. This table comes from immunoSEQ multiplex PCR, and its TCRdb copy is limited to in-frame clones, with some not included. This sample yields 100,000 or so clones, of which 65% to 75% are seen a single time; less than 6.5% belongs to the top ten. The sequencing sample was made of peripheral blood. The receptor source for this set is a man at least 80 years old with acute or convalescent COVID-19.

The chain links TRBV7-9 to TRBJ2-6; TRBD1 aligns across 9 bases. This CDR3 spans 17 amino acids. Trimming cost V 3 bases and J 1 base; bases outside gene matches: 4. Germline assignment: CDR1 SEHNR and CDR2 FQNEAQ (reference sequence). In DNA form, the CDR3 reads TGTGCCAGCAGCTTCTTGACAGGGGGATCTGGGGCCAACGTCCTGACTTTC. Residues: CASSFLTGGSGANVLTF.

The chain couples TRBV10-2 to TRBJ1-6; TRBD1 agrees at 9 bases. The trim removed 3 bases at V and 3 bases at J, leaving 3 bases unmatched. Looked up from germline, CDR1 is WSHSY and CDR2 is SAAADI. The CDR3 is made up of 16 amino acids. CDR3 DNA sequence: TGCGCCAGCAGTGAACAGGGGGCGGTCTATAATTCACCCCTCCACTTT. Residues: CASSEQGAVYNSPLHF.

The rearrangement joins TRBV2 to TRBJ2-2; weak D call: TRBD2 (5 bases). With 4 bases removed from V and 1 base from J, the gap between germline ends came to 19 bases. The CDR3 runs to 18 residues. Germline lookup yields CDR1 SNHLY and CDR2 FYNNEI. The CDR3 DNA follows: TGTGCCAGCAGTGGTCAAGCGGCAGGTGGGAAGAACACCGGGGAGCTGTTTTTT. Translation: CASSGQAAGGKNTGELFF.

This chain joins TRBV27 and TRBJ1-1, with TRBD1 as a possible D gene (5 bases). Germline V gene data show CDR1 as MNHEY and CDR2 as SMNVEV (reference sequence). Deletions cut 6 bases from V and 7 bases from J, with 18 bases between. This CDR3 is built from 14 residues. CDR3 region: CASSHRGGGIEAFF. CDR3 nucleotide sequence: TGTGCCAGCAGCCACCGCGGGGGGGGGATTGAAGCTTTCTTT.

The CDR3 loop reads CASSPGGLATTGELFF. Here the CDR3 DNA reads TGTGCCAGCAGCCCCGGGGGACTAGCGACCACCGGGGAGCTGTTTTTT. This rearrangement joins TRBV5-4 to TRBJ2-2, with 10 bases identical to TRBD2. This CDR3 has 16 amino acids. Germline assignment: CDR1 SGHNT and CDR2 YYREEE (reference sequence). The V segment lost 4 bases and the J segment 4 bases; nucleotides outside the gene matches: 7.

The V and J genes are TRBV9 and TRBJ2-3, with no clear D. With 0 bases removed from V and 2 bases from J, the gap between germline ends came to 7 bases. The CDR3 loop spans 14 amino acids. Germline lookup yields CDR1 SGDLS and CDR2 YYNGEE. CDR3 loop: CASSVGQDTDTQYF. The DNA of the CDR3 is TGTGCCAGCAGCGTAGGGCAAGACACAGATACGCAGTATTTT.

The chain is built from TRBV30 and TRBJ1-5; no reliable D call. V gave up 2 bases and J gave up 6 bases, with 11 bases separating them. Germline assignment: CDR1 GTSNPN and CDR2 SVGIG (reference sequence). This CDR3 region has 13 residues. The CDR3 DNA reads TGTGCCTGGAGTTCGAGGGAAGGTCAGCCCCAGCATTTT. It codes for CAWSSREGQPQHF.

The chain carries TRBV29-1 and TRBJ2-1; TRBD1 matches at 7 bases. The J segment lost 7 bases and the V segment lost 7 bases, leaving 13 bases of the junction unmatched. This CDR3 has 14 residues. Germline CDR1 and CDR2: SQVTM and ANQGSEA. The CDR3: CSAMKGSRGNEQFF. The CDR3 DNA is TGCAGCGCCATGAAAGGGTCCAGGGGGAATGAGCAGTTCTTC.

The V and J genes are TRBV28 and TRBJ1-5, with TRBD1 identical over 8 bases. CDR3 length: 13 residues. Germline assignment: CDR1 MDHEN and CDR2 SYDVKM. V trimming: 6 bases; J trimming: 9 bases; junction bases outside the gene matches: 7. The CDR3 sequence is CASSGQGSRPQHF. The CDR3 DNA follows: TGTGCCAGCAGCGGACAGGGAAGTCGGCCCCAGCATTTT.